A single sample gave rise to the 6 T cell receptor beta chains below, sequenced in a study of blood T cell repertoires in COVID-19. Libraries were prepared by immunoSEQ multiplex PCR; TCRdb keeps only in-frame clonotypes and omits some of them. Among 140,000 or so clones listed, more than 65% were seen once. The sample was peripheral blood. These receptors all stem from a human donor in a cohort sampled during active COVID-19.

The CDR3 DNA sequence: TGTGCCAGCAGCGACCGACAGGGGTTTAATTCACCCCTCCACTTT. Its protein is CASSDRQGFNSPLHF. The rearrangement links TRBV9 to TRBJ1-6, with 8 bases identical to TRBD1. Germline V gene data show CDR1 as SGDLS and CDR2 as YYNGEE. J lost 6 bases, V lost 3 bases, and 5 bases had no gene match. The CDR3 consists of 15 residues.

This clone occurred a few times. The CDR3 bases are TGCAGCGTTGAAGGTGGAGGGCGATCCTACGAGCAGTACTTC. It yields the protein CSVEGGGRSYEQYF. The chain uses TRBV29-1 and TRBJ2-7; weak D call: TRBD2 (6 bases). CDR1 SQVTM and CDR2 ANQGSEA come from the germline V gene. The CDR3 contains 14 residues. The V end lost 1 base, the J end lost 1 base, and 11 bases lay between the germline ends.

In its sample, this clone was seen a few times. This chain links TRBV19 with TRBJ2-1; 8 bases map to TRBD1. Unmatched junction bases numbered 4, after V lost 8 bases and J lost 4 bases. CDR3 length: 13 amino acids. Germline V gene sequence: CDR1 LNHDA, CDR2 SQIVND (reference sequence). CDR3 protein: CASHGQGYNEQFF. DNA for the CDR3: TGTGCCAGTCACGGACAGGGTTACAATGAGCAGTTCTTC.

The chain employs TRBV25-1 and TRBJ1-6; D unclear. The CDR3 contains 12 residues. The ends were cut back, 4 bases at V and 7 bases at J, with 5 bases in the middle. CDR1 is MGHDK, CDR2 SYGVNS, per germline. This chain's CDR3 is CASSAPNSPLHF. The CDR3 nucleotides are TGTGCCAGCAGTGCCCCAAATTCACCCCTCCACTTT.

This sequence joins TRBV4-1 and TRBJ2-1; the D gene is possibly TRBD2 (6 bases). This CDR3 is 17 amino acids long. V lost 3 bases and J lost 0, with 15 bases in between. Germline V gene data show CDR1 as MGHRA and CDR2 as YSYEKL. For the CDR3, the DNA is TGCGCCAGCAGCCAGGCCGGACTACATAGCTCCTACAATGAGCAGTTCTTC. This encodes CASSQAGLHSSYNEQFF.

The CDR3 sequence: CASSENPGGAAFF. In DNA, the CDR3 is TGTGCCAGCAGTGAAAATCCGGGAGGGGCAGCTTTCTTT. This chain joins TRBV2 and TRBJ1-1; D is perhaps TRBD1 (5 bases). Germline CDR1 and CDR2: SNHLY and FYNNEI. The CDR3 covers 13 residues. The V and J ends lost 2 bases and 10 bases respectively, with 14 bases between them.